A selection of T cell receptor beta chains follows, all from one sample in a study of early T cells in non-severe SARS-CoV-2 infection. TCRdb reanalysed the 5' RACE reads using MiXCR and keeps one entry per CDR3 protein. This sample yields roughly 20,000 distinct CDR3 sequences, of which roughly 4% are seen a single time; over 1.3% belongs to the top ten. What was sequenced was whole blood. The receptors derive from an adult who was a healthcare worker with PCR-confirmed SARS-CoV-2 infection or an uninfected control (not recorded which). The CDR3 runs from the conserved cysteine through the conserved F or W.

cdr3_aa: CASRDLLNTEAFF; v_call: TRBV5-1; j_call: TRBJ1-1
cdr3_aa: CASEGNEKLFF; v_call: TRBV18; j_call: TRBJ1-4
cdr3_aa: CAITGEIMSTDTQYF; v_call: TRBV10-3; j_call: TRBJ2-3
cdr3_aa: CASSQGPGTYAYEQYF; v_call: TRBV6-5; j_call: TRBJ2-7
cdr3_aa: CASSPVGDTDTQYF; v_call: TRBV18; j_call: TRBJ2-3
cdr3_aa: CASSLALETQYF; v_call: TRBV7-6; j_call: TRBJ2-5
cdr3_aa: CASSLQRGGRDTQYF; v_call: TRBV7-8; j_call: TRBJ2-3
cdr3_aa: CASLPAGTSYEQYF; v_call: TRBV6-2/TRBV6-3; j_call: TRBJ2-7
cdr3_aa: CASSLTDRAEAFF; v_call: TRBV6-6; j_call: TRBJ1-1
cdr3_aa: CASATLGLAGGGTQYF; v_call: TRBV10-2; j_call: TRBJ2-3
cdr3_aa: CASSPRGPPNTDTQYF; v_call: TRBV7-9; j_call: TRBJ2-3
cdr3_aa: CASGLSRGGRDEQFF; v_call: TRBV12-5; j_call: TRBJ2-1
cdr3_aa: CASSPGGVAGYTF; v_call: TRBV10-2; j_call: TRBJ1-2
cdr3_aa: CASSPPGSGANVLTF; v_call: TRBV7-2; j_call: TRBJ2-6
cdr3_aa: CAVPGQGCYEQYF; v_call: TRBV10-1; j_call: TRBJ2-7
cdr3_aa: CAFLATPTLKYNEQFF; v_call: TRBV30; j_call: TRBJ2-1
cdr3_aa: CSVEGGTSLDEQFF; v_call: TRBV29-1; j_call: TRBJ2-1
cdr3_aa: CASGLQETQYF; v_call: TRBV19; j_call: TRBJ2-5
cdr3_aa: CASSMRRGGGTDTQYF; v_call: TRBV19; j_call: TRBJ2-3
cdr3_aa: CASSKAGGVRDTQYF; v_call: TRBV10-2; j_call: TRBJ2-3
cdr3_aa: CASSEDRWLNTEAFF; v_call: TRBV5-1; j_call: TRBJ1-1
cdr3_aa: CASSLERGGRLGEQFF; v_call: TRBV11-2; j_call: TRBJ2-1
cdr3_aa: CASSSRTGSFSGANVLTF; v_call: TRBV28; j_call: TRBJ2-6
cdr3_aa: CASSRIGNSNQPQHF; v_call: TRBV7-2; j_call: TRBJ1-5
cdr3_aa: CSAPRSGGAYEQFF; v_call: TRBV20-1; j_call: TRBJ2-1
cdr3_aa: CASSELQTYGYTF; v_call: TRBV2; j_call: TRBJ1-2
cdr3_aa: CASSQDNGGANGYTF; v_call: TRBV3-1; j_call: TRBJ1-2
cdr3_aa: CASSLMGGRNQPQHF; v_call: TRBV7-8; j_call: TRBJ1-5
cdr3_aa: CAWSRRSGQGRYEQYF; v_call: TRBV30; j_call: TRBJ2-7
cdr3_aa: CSARKAVPETQYF; v_call: TRBV20-1; j_call: TRBJ2-5
cdr3_aa: CASSRRAADTEAFF; v_call: TRBV19; j_call: TRBJ1-1
cdr3_aa: CASSFWGETQYF; v_call: TRBV12-3/TRBV12-4; j_call: TRBJ2-5
cdr3_aa: CASSIGGVPSYEQYF; v_call: TRBV13; j_call: TRBJ2-7
cdr3_aa: CASSGQPNYGYTF; v_call: TRBV19; j_call: TRBJ1-2
cdr3_aa: CASSPMGGNSPLHF; v_call: TRBV4-3; j_call: TRBJ1-6
cdr3_aa: CASSLGAGVHNEQFF; v_call: TRBV11-2; j_call: TRBJ2-1
cdr3_aa: CASSLELAGSQETQYF; v_call: TRBV5-1; j_call: TRBJ2-5
cdr3_aa: CAWKTDRIYEAFF; v_call: TRBV30; j_call: TRBJ1-1
cdr3_aa: CAVGGGVGAFF; v_call: TRBV12-3/TRBV12-4; j_call: TRBJ1-1
cdr3_aa: CASSLGPMGAGANEKLFF; v_call: TRBV7-2; j_call: TRBJ1-4
cdr3_aa: CSARARLAGSYNEQFF; v_call: TRBV20-1; j_call: TRBJ2-1
cdr3_aa: CASSLDRDQPQHF; v_call: TRBV7-2; j_call: TRBJ1-5
cdr3_aa: CASSLSTGLGTAYEQYF; v_call: TRBV7-9; j_call: TRBJ2-7
cdr3_aa: CASSFRLGFGGELFF; v_call: TRBV7-2; j_call: TRBJ2-2
cdr3_aa: CASCTGTGNTEAFF; v_call: TRBV5-1; j_call: TRBJ1-1
cdr3_aa: CASNGPGLGGAGANVLTF; v_call: TRBV6-6; j_call: TRBJ2-6
cdr3_aa: CAWSSRGTVEYEQYF; v_call: TRBV30; j_call: TRBJ2-7
cdr3_aa: CASEGQGGELFF; v_call: TRBV2; j_call: TRBJ2-2
cdr3_aa: CASRLAGDTGELFF; v_call: TRBV6-4; j_call: TRBJ2-2
cdr3_aa: CASSPRGGSSTDTQYF; v_call: TRBV18; j_call: TRBJ2-3
cdr3_aa: CASSFTQGQQYF; v_call: TRBV11-2; j_call: TRBJ2-7
cdr3_aa: CASSPTIGLASDTQYF; v_call: TRBV7-9; j_call: TRBJ2-3
cdr3_aa: CSAGVPRNTEAFF; v_call: TRBV29-1; j_call: TRBJ1-1
cdr3_aa: CAWMLLAGANEQFF; v_call: TRBV30; j_call: TRBJ2-1